Presented here are 26 T cell receptor beta chains from one specimen sequenced in a study of CD8 T cells in Susac syndrome (dated by TCRdb to the late 2010s). Library preparation employed the immunoSEQ multiplex PCR assay. RNA was extracted using the RNeasy kit, and roughly 0.5 to 1 ug of the RNA was reverse transcribed with random hexamers. TCRdb ran its own pipeline on the public reads, namely fastp trimming at Q25 and MiXCR clone calling, and kept in-frame beta chains. CDR3 protein sequences are deduplicated, and each keeps its most common genes and DNA. The sample data list about 52,000 distinct CDR3 sequences, and 93% of these were observed just once. The top ten hold around 0.55% of the sample. The specimen sequenced was CD8+ T cells from PBMCs. All receptors derive from a human donor with multiple sclerosis.

This chain uses TRBV4-1 with TRBJ2-7; D is ambiguous. The V gene's germline CDR1 is MGHRA and CDR2 YSYEKL. Deletions cut 1 base from V and 4 bases from J, with 5 bases between. The CDR3 loop spans 12 amino acids. CDR3 in DNA: TGCGCCAGCAGCCAAGGTTTATACGAGCAGTACTTC. It translates to CASSQGLYEQYF.

This clonotype is a singleton in its sample. The V gene is TRBV12-3 or TRBV12-4, the J gene TRBJ2-4; D is perhaps TRBD1 (5 bases). CDR3 length equals 15 residues. V lost 5 bases and J 2 bases, leaving 13 bases between the germline ends. This CDR3 reads CASSDEDSPKNIQYF. The CDR3 bases are TGTGCCAGCAGTGACGAAGACAGTCCCAAAAACATTCAGTACTTC.

The chain combines TRBV30 with TRBJ1-1; D is ambiguous. Germline CDR1 reads GTSNPN; CDR2 reads SVGIG (reference sequence). Trimming shortened V by 5 bases and J by 5 bases, and 12 bases separated the two germline ends. The CDR3 covers 12 residues. The DNA for the CDR3 is TGTGCCTGGGACACCGGATGGACTGAAGCTTTCTTT. Amino acid sequence: CAWDTGWTEAFF. Complete variable domain (other parts from reference TRBV30 and TRBJ1-1): SQTIHQWPATLVQPVGSPLSLECTVEGTSNPNLYWYRQAAGRGLQLLFYSVGIGQISSEVPQNLSASRPQDRQFILSSKKLLLSDSGFYLCAWDTGWTEAFFGQGTRLTVV.

The rearrangement links TRBV4-3 to TRBJ2-1, with D perhaps TRBD2 (7 bases). The CDR3 sequence is 16 residues long. The germline V gene has CDR1 LGHNA and CDR2 YSLEER. The V and J ends lost 3 bases and 4 bases respectively, with 16 bases between them. The CDR3 protein is CASSQAPGGSYNEQFF. The CDR3 DNA reads TGCGCCAGCAGCCAGGCTCCGGGGGGCTCTTACAATGAGCAGTTCTTC.

The chain recombines TRBV2 with TRBJ2-5, with 13 bases that match TRBD2. Germline values: CDR1 SNHLY, CDR2 FYNNEI. Trimming cost V 0 bases and J 5 bases; bases outside gene matches: 6. This CDR3 region has 17 residues. The DNA for the CDR3 is TGTGCCAGCAGTGAAGCGACTAGCGGGGGGCCGTGGGAGACCCAGTACTTC. Translating gives CASSEATSGGPWETQYF. Looking up the rest from reference TRBV2 and TRBJ2-5 gives the full variable domain: EPEVTQTPSHQVTQMGQEVILRCVPISNHLYFYWYRQILGQKVEFLVSFYNNEISEKSEIFDDQFSVERPDGSNFTLKIRSTKLEDSAMYFCASSEATSGGPWETQYFGPGTRLLVL.

The table lists this clonotype with a few counts. The J gene is TRBJ2-7, the V gene TRBV30; TRBD1 agrees at 7 bases. Germline V gives CDR1 GTSNPN, CDR2 SVGIG (reference sequence). V shed 3 bases, J shed 6 bases, and the junction held 8 bases outside the gene matches. The CDR3 runs 13 residues. CDR3 amino acids: CAWRGAGGLEQYF. The CDR3 nucleotides are TGTGCCTGGAGGGGGGCAGGGGGTCTCGAGCAGTACTTC.

The chain uses TRBV14 and TRBJ1-6; no clear D gene. This CDR3 has 15 residues. V was pared by 4 bases and J by 14 bases, with 21 bases between. Germline loops: CDR1 SGHDN, CDR2 FVKESK. The CDR3 DNA reads TGTGCCAGCAGCCTCCTCCGGGAAAACGGCTTGACCCTCCACTTT. Amino acids: CASSLLRENGLTLHF.

This clonotype was detected only once. The J gene is TRBJ2-1, the V gene TRBV28; TRBD2 matches 11 bases. There are 20 residues in the CDR3. The trim removed 0 bases at V and 4 bases at J, leaving 14 bases unmatched. Germline assignment: CDR1 MDHEN and CDR2 SYDVKM. In DNA, the CDR3 is TGTGCCAGCAGTTTATGGGTTCATGTTGCACTAGCGGGGGTTTACAATGAGCAGTTCTTC. Translating gives CASSLWVHVALAGVYNEQFF.

The chain is built from TRBV3-1 and TRBJ2-5; tentative D call: TRBD1 (6 bases). The CDR3 length is 14 residues. V shed 3 bases and J shed 1 base, with 9 bases lying between them. The germline V gene encodes CDR1 LGHDT and CDR2 YNNKEL (reference sequence). CDR3 coding DNA: TGTGCCAGCAGCCAGGACAGCCGCCAAGAGACCCAGTACTTC. It translates to CASSQDSRQETQYF.

The chain recombines TRBV4-1 with TRBJ2-7; D is possibly TRBD1 or TRBD2 (6 bases each). The CDR3 is 13 residues long. Trimming removed 3 bases from V and 3 bases from J, with 9 bases in between. CDR1 and CDR2 from the germline V gene are MGHRA and YSYEKL. The chain's CDR3 is CASSHRGGYEQYF. Written as DNA, the CDR3 is TGCGCCAGCAGCCACAGGGGAGGCTACGAGCAGTACTTC.

The CDR3 DNA is TGTGCCAGCAGCGGGTGGGACGGAGCAAGAATGAACACTGAAGCTTTCTTT. This codes for CASSGWDGARMNTEAFF. The chain couples TRBV11-3 to TRBJ1-1; TRBD1 might be the D (5 bases). The V end was cut by 5 bases, the J end by 0 bases, with 19 bases between. This CDR3 has 17 amino acids. CDR1 and CDR2 from the germline V gene are SGHNT and YENEEA.

The chain uses TRBV6-1 and TRBJ1-1; 8 bases are shared with TRBD1. From germline, CDR1 is MNHNS and CDR2 SASEGT. J was trimmed by 4 bases and V by 3 bases; bases with no gene match: 4. CDR3 length equals 14 residues. The CDR3 is CASSDPTGGTEAFF. The CDR3, as DNA: TGTGCCAGCAGTGATCCTACAGGGGGCACTGAAGCTTTCTTT.

V gene TRBV30 combines with J gene TRBJ1-2, with TRBD1 as a possible D gene (5 bases). Germline CDR1 GTSNPN, CDR2 SVGIG (reference sequence). CDR3 length equals 14 residues. V shed 5 bases and J shed 5 bases, with 18 bases lying between them. CDR3 in DNA: TGTGCCTGGGGGGCGGCGGGGGTCGGATATGGCTACACCTTC. Its protein is CAWGAAGVGYGYTF.

This chain connects TRBV27 to TRBJ1-1; no clear D gene. The germline V and J ends were trimmed by 4 bases and 4 bases, with 13 bases remaining between them. CDR1 and CDR2 from the germline V gene are MNHEY and SMNVEV (reference sequence). The CDR3 spans 14 residues. The CDR3 coding sequence is TGTGCCAGCAGTTCCGGCCAAAGAAGCACTGAAGCTTTCTTT. It is translated as CASSSGQRSTEAFF.

This chain links TRBV6-4 with TRBJ2-1; TRBD2 matches at 8 bases. The CDR3 runs to 15 residues. The V gene end was trimmed by 0 bases and the J gene end by 4 bases; junction bases not matched to a gene: 2. The germline V gene encodes CDR1 MRHNA and CDR2 SNTAGT. The CDR3 spells CASSDSTGGYNEQFF. For the CDR3, the DNA is TGTGCCAGCAGTGACTCGACGGGGGGGTACAATGAGCAGTTCTTC.

V is TRBV7-9 and J is TRBJ2-5; D uncertain. Germline V gives CDR1 SEHNR, CDR2 FQNEAQ (reference sequence). With 1 base removed from V and 1 base from J, the gap between germline ends came to 4 bases. This CDR3 has 13 amino acids. The CDR3 reads CASSLGTQETQYF. The CDR3 nucleotides read TGTGCCAGCAGCTTAGGGACCCAAGAGACCCAGTACTTC.

This sequence joins TRBV12-3 or TRBV12-4 and TRBJ1-6; D is perhaps TRBD1 (6 bases). This CDR3 contains 15 residues. The germline V and J ends were trimmed by 3 bases and 8 bases, with 14 bases remaining between them. The CDR3 DNA reads as TGTGCCAGCAGTTTTTATAGGGGGGACCATTCACCCCTCCACTTT. Protein: CASSFYRGDHSPLHF.

The chain is built from TRBV5-1 and TRBJ2-5; 7 nucleotides align to TRBD2. V was clipped by 3 bases and J by 1 base; unmatched bases: 3. The CDR3 is 14 amino acids. Per the germline V gene, CDR1 is SGHRS and CDR2 is YFSETQ. The CDR3 reads CASSSSGTQETQYF. CDR3 DNA: TGCGCCAGCAGCTCGAGCGGGACCCAAGAGACCCAGTACTTC.

The chain links TRBV29-1 to TRBJ1-2; 9 nucleotides match TRBD1. The germline gives CDR1 SQVTM, CDR2 ANQGSEA. This CDR3 is built from 13 residues. V shed 6 bases and J 8 bases; nucleotides not matched to a gene: 10. The CDR3 loop is CSVYRGLADGYTF. CDR3 in DNA: TGCAGCGTGTACAGGGGGCTGGCCGACGGCTACACCTTC.

The gene calls are TRBV30 and TRBJ2-7, with a tentative D call TRBD2 (6 bases). Germline loops: CDR1 GTSNPN, CDR2 SVGIG (reference sequence). CDR3 length: 16 amino acids. Trimming left V 2 bases short and J 6 bases short, with 23 bases between. The CDR3 region has the DNA TGTGCCTGGAGTCCCGGGACTCTCGGGAGTTTTGGCGAGCAGTACTTC. Protein: CAWSPGTLGSFGEQYF.

This sequence joins TRBV30 and TRBJ1-5; D gene ambiguous. The CDR3 loop spans 13 amino acids. V was shortened by 4 bases and J by 3 bases, with 10 bases between the two germline ends. CDR1 is GTSNPN, CDR2 SVGIG, per germline (reference sequence). The DNA of the CDR3 is TGTGCCTGGACAAGAGGGATCAATCAGCCCCAGCATTTT. It codes for CAWTRGINQPQHF.

The chain combines TRBV12-3 or TRBV12-4 with TRBJ1-1; a possible D gene is TRBD1 (5 bases). Trimming pared 5 bases from V and 0 bases from J, leaving 10 bases between. The CDR3 loop spans 14 amino acids. DNA of the CDR3: TGTGCCAGCAGTCTCGGGGGGATGAACACTGAAGCTTTCTTT. Translation gives CASSLGGMNTEAFF.

The chain recombines TRBV5-4 with TRBJ1-1; weak D call: TRBD1 (6 bases). Germline CDR1 is SGHNT and CDR2 is YYREEE (reference sequence). This CDR3 is 14 amino acids long. V shed 4 bases and J shed 1 base, with 11 bases lying between them. The CDR3 spells CASSPGTRNTEAFF. CDR3 nucleotide sequence: TGTGCCAGCAGCCCCGGGACACGGAACACTGAAGCTTTCTTT.

The chain links TRBV5-4 to TRBJ2-7; 7 bases fit TRBD2. The CDR3 runs to 14 residues. The germline CDR1 and CDR2 sequences are SGHNT and YYREEE (reference sequence). V was pared by 4 bases and J by 0 bases, with 4 bases of the junction left unmatched. The CDR3 DNA reads as TGTGCCAGCAGCCTGGGAGGGCCCTCCTACGAGCAGTACTTC. The encoded protein is CASSLGGPSYEQYF.

In DNA form, the CDR3 reads TGTGCCAGCAGTGTCGAACTAGCTCCATACTACGAGCAGTACTTC. Its translation: CASSVELAPYYEQYF. The rearrangement uses TRBV2 and TRBJ2-7, with D perhaps matching TRBD2 (6 bases). The length of the CDR3 is 15 residues. The V end lost 4 bases, the J end lost 3 bases, and 16 bases lay between the germline ends. Germline assignment: CDR1 SNHLY and CDR2 FYNNEI.

The chain joins TRBV13 to TRBJ2-2, with 8 bases matching TRBD1. Trimming at V came to 7 bases and at J to 6 bases, leaving 13 bases not matched to a gene. The CDR3 consists of 16 residues. Germline V gene data show CDR1 as PRHDT and CDR2 as FYEKMQ (reference sequence). The CDR3 DNA reads TGTGCCAGCAAGACACTAGGACAGGGAGGTGCCGGGGAGCTGTTTTTT. Translation: CASKTLGQGGAGELFF.